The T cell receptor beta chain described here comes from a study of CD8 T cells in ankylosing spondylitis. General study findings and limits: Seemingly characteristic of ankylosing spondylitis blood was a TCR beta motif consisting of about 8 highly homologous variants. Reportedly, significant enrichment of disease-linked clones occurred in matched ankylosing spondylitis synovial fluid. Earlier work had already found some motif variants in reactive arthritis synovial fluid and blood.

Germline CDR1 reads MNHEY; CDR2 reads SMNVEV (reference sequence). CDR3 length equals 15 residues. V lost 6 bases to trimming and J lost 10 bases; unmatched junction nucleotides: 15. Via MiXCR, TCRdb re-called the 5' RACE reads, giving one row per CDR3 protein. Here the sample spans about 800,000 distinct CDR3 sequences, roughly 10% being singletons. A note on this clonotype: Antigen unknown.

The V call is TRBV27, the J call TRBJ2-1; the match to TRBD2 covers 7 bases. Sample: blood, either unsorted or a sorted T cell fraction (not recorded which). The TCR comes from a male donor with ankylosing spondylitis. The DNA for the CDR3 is TGTGCCAGCAGGGTAAAGCGGGGCCCTGGGTGGGAGCAGTTCTTC. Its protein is CASRVKRGPGWEQFF.